The next 31 T cell receptor beta chains were all read from a single sample in a study of blood T cell repertoires in COVID-19. Only in-frame clones appear in the TCRdb table, and some are missing; sequencing was by immunoSEQ multiplex PCR. The sample holds nearly 95,000 clones, around 87% seen once. Specimen: peripheral blood. Receptors originate from a human donor with acute or convalescent COVID-19. The donor label of this sample is uncertain.

Here the CDR3 DNA reads TGCGCCAGCAGGGTTGGGGACAGGGACTCCTATGGCTACACCTTC. It yields the protein CASRVGDRDSYGYTF. The V call is TRBV5-1, the J call TRBJ1-2; 9 bases fit TRBD1. Unmatched junction bases numbered 9, after V lost 5 bases and J lost 4 bases. The CDR3 spans 15 residues. The germline CDR1 and CDR2 sequences are SGHRS and YFSETQ.

V and J are TRBV4-1 and TRBJ2-3; 8 bases fit TRBD2. The CDR3 is 17 residues long. With 0 bases clipped from V and 5 bases from J, the junction kept 10 bases outside the gene matches. Germline assignment: CDR1 MGHRA and CDR2 YSYEKL. Written as DNA, the CDR3 is TGCGCCAGCAGCCAAGAACCCCCAGCGGGGGCCGGAGATACGCAGTATTTT. Residues: CASSQEPPAGAGDTQYF.

The genes are TRBV28 and TRBJ1-2, with 7 nucleotides matching TRBD1. Germline CDR1 and CDR2: MDHEN and SYDVKM. V was pared by 8 bases and J by 0 bases, with 6 bases of the junction left unmatched. This CDR3 comprises 14 residues. The CDR3 coding sequence is TGTGCCAGCGGGCAGGGGGGAACTAACTATGGCTACACCTTC. Its protein product is CASGQGGTNYGYTF.

The rearrangement links TRBV27 to TRBJ2-7; D gene unclear. The V gene lost 3 bases and the J gene lost 5 bases, with 14 bases spanning the gap. The germline gives CDR1 MNHEY, CDR2 SMNVEV (reference sequence). The CDR3 contains 14 residues. Here the CDR3 DNA reads TGTGCCAGCAGTTTCACCACGGGTTATCACGAGCAGTACTTC. Amino acid sequence: CASSFTTGYHEQYF.

This clone was recorded only once. The chain employs TRBV6-5 and TRBJ1-1; TRBD1 is a possible D gene (6 bases). The CDR3 has 13 amino acids. Looked up from germline, CDR1 is MNHEY and CDR2 is SVGAGI. Trimming pared 6 bases from V and 4 bases from J, leaving 12 bases between. The CDR3 region has the DNA TGTGCCAGCAGCCCACAGGGACCCACTGAAGCTTTCTTT. It yields the protein CASSPQGPTEAFF.

This clone appeared a single time. The CDR3 nucleotides are TGTGCCAGCAGTGATGGGGGGGCGGCCAAAAACATTCAGTACTTC. This encodes CASSDGGAAKNIQYF. J is TRBJ2-4 and V is TRBV2; D is perhaps TRBD2 (7 bases). V shed 3 bases and J shed 1 base, with 10 bases lying between them. The CDR3 extends over 15 amino acids. Germline loops: CDR1 SNHLY, CDR2 FYNNEI. Looking up the rest from reference TRBV2 and TRBJ2-4 gives the full variable domain: EPEVTQTPSHQVTQMGQEVILRCVPISNHLYFYWYRQILGQKVEFLVSFYNNEISEKSEIFDDQFSVERPDGSNFTLKIRSTKLEDSAMYFCASSDGGAAKNIQYFGAGTRLSVL.

The CDR3 sequence: CASGQGFNEKLFF. The CDR3 nucleotides read TGTGCCAGCGGACAGGGGTTTAATGAAAAACTGTTTTTT. V is TRBV6-5 and J is TRBJ1-4; TRBD1 matches at 9 bases. The CDR3 is 13 residues long. The trim removed 8 bases at V and 4 bases at J, leaving 2 bases unmatched. Germline CDR1 is MNHEY and CDR2 is SVGAGI.

CDR3 residues: CASSLLPDRGGTDTQYF. In DNA form, the CDR3 reads TGCGCCAGCAGCTTATTACCAGACAGGGGCGGCACAGATACGCAGTATTTT. The J gene is TRBJ2-3, the V gene TRBV5-1; 8 bases are shared with TRBD1. CDR1 is SGHRS and CDR2 is YFSETQ in the germline V gene. The CDR3 contains 17 residues. V gave up 2 bases and J gave up 1 base; unmatched junction bases: 9. The full variable domain, completed using reference TRBV5-1 and TRBJ2-3, is KAGVTQTPRYLIKTRGQQVTLSCSPISGHRSVSWYQQTPGQGLQFLFEYFSETQRNKGNFPGRFSGRQFSNSRSEMNVSTLELGDSALYLCASSLLPDRGGTDTQYFGPGTRLTVL.

The rearrangement uses TRBV29-1 and TRBJ2-7; possibly TRBD1 for D (6 bases). This CDR3 is built from 13 residues. With 6 bases removed from V and 0 bases from J, the gap between germline ends came to 12 bases. CDR1 is SQVTM and CDR2 is ANQGSEA in the germline V gene. The CDR3 DNA sequence: TGCAGCGTCCTTCAGGGGAGCTCCTACGAGCAGTACTTC. Its protein product is CSVLQGSSYEQYF.

V gene TRBV6-5 combines with J gene TRBJ2-7, with 13 bases lining up with TRBD2. The CDR3 has 16 residues. J was trimmed by 3 bases and V by 1 base; bases with no gene match: 3. CDR1 and CDR2 from the germline V gene are MNHEY and SVGAGI. CDR3 amino acids: CASSYYRTSGGYEQYF. In DNA form, the CDR3 reads TGTGCCAGCAGTTACTATCGGACTAGCGGGGGCTACGAGCAGTACTTC.

In this sample, this clone turned up once. The chain recombines TRBV6-6 with TRBJ2-5; perhaps TRBD2 as D (6 bases). The V end lost 5 bases, the J end lost 1 base, and 11 bases lay between the germline ends. This CDR3 region has 14 residues. Germline V gene data show CDR1 as MNHNY and CDR2 as SVGAGI (reference sequence). The CDR3 nucleotides read TGTGCCAGCAGTGGAGGGACTGCCCAAGAGACCCAGTACTTC. It translates to CASSGGTAQETQYF.

CDR3 DNA: TGTGCCAGCAGTGTATTCACACAATACACAGATACGCAGTATTTT. Its translation is CASSVFTQYTDTQYF. V gene TRBV6-2 or TRBV6-3 combines with J gene TRBJ2-3; D gene unclear. The length of the CDR3 is 15 residues. The ends were cut back, 5 bases at V and 2 bases at J, with 14 bases in the middle. In germline, CDR1 is MNHEY, CDR2 SVGEGT.

CDR3 sequence reads: CASSSLGQLAKNIQYF. CDR3 in DNA: TGTGCCAGCAGCTCCCTCGGACAGTTAGCCAAAAACATTCAGTACTTC. J is TRBJ2-4 and V is TRBV7-2; a weak D match, TRBD1 (6 bases). The germline gives CDR1 SGHTA, CDR2 FQGNSA. The CDR3 loop spans 16 amino acids. V was trimmed by 4 bases and J by 0 bases, leaving 13 bases between them. Complete variable domain (other parts from reference TRBV7-2 and TRBJ2-4): GAGVSQSPSNKVTEKGKDVELRCDPISGHTALYWYRQSLGQGLEFLIYFQGNSAPDKSGLPSDRFSAERTGGSVSTLTIQRTQQEDSAVYLCASSSLGQLAKNIQYFGAGTRLSVL.

J is TRBJ2-5 and V is TRBV2; 12 bases agree with TRBD2. The CDR3 is 16 amino acids. The V gene's germline CDR1 is SNHLY and CDR2 FYNNEI. The trim removed 3 bases at V and 4 bases at J, leaving 6 bases unmatched. This chain's CDR3 is CASSESRLAGAETQYF. The CDR3 DNA is TGTGCCAGCAGTGAGTCGCGACTAGCGGGGGCAGAGACCCAGTACTTC.

The chain has TRBV5-6 and TRBJ1-5; no clear D gene. Germline CDR1 SGHDT, CDR2 YYEEEE. Trimming left V 1 base short and J 2 bases short, with 7 bases between. The CDR3 loop spans 14 amino acids. The CDR3 loop reads CASSLSQGNQPQHF. CDR3 DNA sequence: TGTGCCAGCAGCTTGAGCCAGGGCAATCAGCCCCAGCATTTT.

The chain couples TRBV19 to TRBJ2-5; no definite D call. V was cut by 1 base and J by 5 bases, with 8 bases left in between. Germline assignment: CDR1 LNHDA and CDR2 SQIVND (reference sequence). CDR3 length equals 13 residues. The CDR3 DNA reads as TGTGCCAGTAGTATAGGGGCAGTGGAGACCCAGTACTTC. It encodes CASSIGAVETQYF. Full variable domain (missing parts from reference TRBV19 and TRBJ2-5): DGGITQSPKYLFRKEGQNVTLSCEQNLNHDAMYWYRQDPGQGLRLIYYSQIVNDFQKGDIAEGYSVSREKKESFPLTVTSAQKNPTAFYLCASSIGAVETQYFGPGTRLLVL.

This clone was detected a few times. The rearrangement links TRBV6-5 to TRBJ2-7; 11 bases match TRBD2. The CDR3 spans 15 residues. With 6 bases clipped from V and 4 bases from J, the junction kept 8 bases outside the gene matches. In germline, CDR1 is MNHEY, CDR2 SVGAGI. The CDR3 nucleotides read TGTGCCAGCAGGCAGGGACTAGCGGCTTTTTACGAGCAGTACTTC. Translated: CASRQGLAAFYEQYF.

V is TRBV7-7 and J is TRBJ2-3, with TRBD2 matching 7 bases. The V segment lost 5 bases and the J segment 1 base; nucleotides outside the gene matches: 9. CDR1 and CDR2 from the germline V gene are SSHAT and FNYEAQ (reference sequence). The CDR3 contains 16 residues. CDR3 loop: CASSLGLTSGTDTQYF. In DNA form, the CDR3 reads TGTGCCAGCAGCCTCGGACTTACTAGCGGCACAGATACGCAGTATTTT.

The chain employs TRBV21-1 and TRBJ1-2; the table names TRBD1, a call not compared with the DNA. TRBV21-1 is labeled a pseudogene. CDR3 length: 14 amino acids. The chain's CDR3 is CASSLIGTGLGYTF. CDR3 nucleotides: TGTGCCAGCAGCCTCATCGGGACAGGGCTTGGCTACACCTTC.

The V gene is TRBV5-1, the J gene TRBJ1-1; TRBD1 aligns across 7 bases. The CDR3 is 14 residues long. Germline V lookup: CDR1 SGHRS, CDR2 YFSETQ. With V trimmed by 6 bases and J by 4 bases, 9 bases remained unmatched. As DNA, the CDR3 is TGCGCCAGCAAACAACAGGGGTTCGGCACTGAAGCTTTCTTT. Residues: CASKQQGFGTEAFF.

This clone came up once. Other DNA sequences in the same sample also yield this CDR3. The chain carries TRBV24-1 and TRBJ2-3, with a possible D match to TRBD1 (5 bases). V lost 9 bases, J lost 3 bases, and 9 bases lay in between. CDR1 and CDR2 (germline): KGHDR, SFDVKD. This CDR3 has 12 residues. The CDR3: CATSPGTDTQYF. Here the CDR3 DNA reads TGTGCCACCTCCCCAGGGACAGATACGCAGTATTTT.

In its sample, this clone was seen once. The V gene is TRBV10-3, the J gene TRBJ2-3; 9 nucleotides match TRBD2. The junction had 1 base not matched to a gene; V was cut back by 0 bases and J by 3 bases. Germline CDR1 and CDR2: ENHRY and SYGVKD. The length of the CDR3 is 15 residues. CDR3 protein: CAISESSGGTDTQYF. The CDR3 nucleotides are TGTGCCATCAGTGAGTCAAGCGGGGGGACAGATACGCAGTATTTT.

This clone appeared once. CDR3 sequence: CASGLRAAGWGEQFF. The CDR3 DNA reads as TGTGCTAGTGGTTTGCGGGCAGCGGGGTGGGGTGAGCAGTTCTTC. This chain uses TRBV12-5 with TRBJ2-1, with TRBD2 identical over 7 bases. V shed 2 bases and J 9 bases; nucleotides not matched to a gene: 10. The CDR3 spans 15 residues. Germline CDR1 LGHNT, CDR2 FRNRAP.

This chain links TRBV6-5 with TRBJ2-7; TRBD1 matches at 12 bases. With 3 bases clipped from V and 6 bases from J, the junction kept 6 bases outside the gene matches. This CDR3 is built from 15 residues. Germline V lookup: CDR1 MNHEY, CDR2 SVGAGI. This CDR3 is CASSYYGTGGVEQYF. CDR3 coding DNA: TGTGCCAGCAGTTATTACGGGACAGGGGGCGTCGAGCAGTACTTC.

The V and J genes are TRBV7-9 and TRBJ2-7, with TRBD1 matching over 9 bases. CDR1 is SEHNR and CDR2 is FQNEAQ in the germline V gene (reference sequence). V lost 4 bases to trimming and J lost 10 bases; unmatched junction nucleotides: 17. The CDR3 contains 16 residues. The CDR3 here is CASSYLSGQGEAAQYF. CDR3 in DNA: TGTGCCAGCAGCTACCTATCGGGACAGGGAGAAGCGGCCCAGTACTTC.

The chain recombines TRBV3-1 (or the pseudogene TRBV3-2) with TRBJ1-2; 7 bases are a match to TRBD1. Germline V lookup: CDR1 LGHDT, CDR2 YNNKEL (reference sequence). J was trimmed by 6 bases and V by 6 bases; bases with no gene match: 4. The CDR3 is 12 amino acids. CDR3 sequence reads: CASRLTGDGYTF. CDR3 DNA: TGTGCCAGCAGACTCACAGGGGATGGCTACACCTTC.

This clone is a singleton in its sample. The chain employs TRBV6-5 and TRBJ2-1, with no clear D. Germline loops: CDR1 MNHEY, CDR2 SVGAGI. This CDR3 contains 15 residues. Trimming left V 3 bases short and J 3 bases short, with 12 bases between. In nucleotides, the CDR3 is TGTGCCAGCAGTTATTCCGAGAGTTTCTACAATGAGCAGTTCTTC. This gives the protein CASSYSESFYNEQFF.

This chain uses TRBV18 with TRBJ2-5, with a possible D match to TRBD1 (5 bases). The V gene lost 2 bases and the J gene lost 2 bases, with 12 bases spanning the gap. The CDR3 spans 15 residues. Germline CDR1 and CDR2: KGHSH and LQKENI. DNA for the CDR3: TGTGCCAGCTCACCATGGGGCGGCAGGCAAGAGACCCAGTACTTC. This codes for CASSPWGGRQETQYF. Full variable domain (remainder filled in from reference TRBV18 and TRBJ2-5): NAGVMQNPRHLVRRRGQEARLRCSPMKGHSHVYWYRQLPEEGLKFMVYLQKENIIDESGMPKERFSAEFPKEGPSILRIQQVVRGDSAAYFCASSPWGGRQETQYFGPGTRLLVL.

V usage is TRBV6-2 or TRBV6-3 and J usage is TRBJ1-2; TRBD1 aligns across 11 bases. Germline-derived CDR1 and CDR2 are MNHEY and SVGEGT. The CDR3 extends over 18 amino acids. V was pared by 2 bases and J by 2 bases, with 10 bases of the junction left unmatched. The CDR3 region has the DNA TGTGCCAGCAGTTACCACCTATGGACAGGGGGCAAGAACTATGGCTACACCTTC. This translates into CASSYHLWTGGKNYGYTF.

The rearrangement uses TRBV28 and TRBJ1-1; 7 positions agree with TRBD1. Per the germline V gene, CDR1 is MDHEN and CDR2 is SYDVKM. Trimming cost V 4 bases and J 2 bases; bases outside gene matches: 7. The length of the CDR3 is 15 residues. The CDR3 nucleotides read TGTGCCAGCAGTTCGGGACAGCCTTCAAACACTGAAGCTTTCTTT. This sequence encodes CASSSGQPSNTEAFF.

This clone was seen a single time. The chain couples TRBV14 to TRBJ2-1, with 7 bases that match TRBD2. The CDR3 extends over 17 amino acids. Per the germline V gene, CDR1 is SGHDN and CDR2 is FVKESK. V was clipped by 1 base and J by 1 base; unmatched bases: 7. The DNA for the CDR3 is TGTGCCAGCAGCCAAGGAGGGAGGGGTTTGTCCTACAATGAGCAGTTCTTC. It codes for CASSQGGRGLSYNEQFF.